A selection of T cell receptor beta chains follows, all from one sample in a study of blood T cell repertoires in COVID-19. TCRdb's copy holds only in-frame clones and misses some; the assay was immunoSEQ multiplex PCR. The sample lists roughly 72,000 clones, roughly 88% occurring once. The specimen sequenced was peripheral blood. Source of these receptors: a human donor in a cohort sampled during active COVID-19. The CDR3 runs from the conserved cysteine through the conserved F or W. The D gene is left open where the match is weak. Clone size is not always given. Where it is, it says once, few, many or a class for expanded clones.

TRBD2 TRBJ2-5 NA TRBV27 CASSLGTTRKETQYF TGTGCCAGCAGTTTAGGGACTACACGTAAAGAGACCCAGTACTTC
NA TRBJ2-7 NA TRBV18 CASSPDGNLNYEQYF TGTGCCAGCTCACCAGATGGTAACTTGAACTACGAGCAGTACTTC
TRBD2 TRBJ2-2 NA TRBV5-1 CASSWSTSAYTGELFF TGCGCCAGCAGCTGGTCGACTAGCGCGTACACCGGGGAGCTGTTTTTT
TRBD1 TRBJ2-1 NA TRBV5-1 CASSLGGTGSNEQFF TGCGCCAGCAGCTTGGGGGGGACAGGGTCGAATGAGCAGTTCTTC
NA TRBJ2-7 NA TRBV2 CASREGIYEQYF TGTGCCAGCAGAGAAGGTATTTACGAGCAGTACTTC
NA TRBJ1-4 NA TRBV4-3 CASSQDVGQVDEKLFF TGCGCCAGCAGCCAAGATGTGGGCCAGGTCGATGAAAAACTGTTTTTT
TRBD1 TRBJ1-2 NA TRBV11-2 CASSPLTGGGFGGYTF TGTGCCAGCAGCCCTCTGACAGGGGGCGGGTTTGGAGGCTACACCTTC
TRBD2 TRBJ2-2 NA TRBV18 CASSRATSGLTGELFF TGTGCCAGCTCACGGGCAACTAGCGGGCTCACCGGGGAGCTGTTTTTT
TRBD1 TRBJ2-7 once TRBV10-3 CATRELRGQYEQYF TGTGCCACCCGGGAGCTCAGGGGGCAATACGAGCAGTACTTC
NA TRBJ2-5 NA TRBV24-1 CATSEGRRNQETQYF TGTGCCACCAGTGAGGGTAGGAGAAACCAAGAGACCCAGTACTTC
NA TRBJ1-1 NA TRBV27 CASSLVWRPEKNTEAFF TGTGCCAGCAGTTTAGTTTGGCGGCCTGAGAAGAACACTGAAGCTTTCTTT
TRBD1 TRBJ2-5 NA TRBV7-2 CASSRGTGGPETQYF TGTGCCAGCAGTCGCGGGACAGGGGGGCCAGAGACCCAGTACTTC
NA TRBJ2-5 NA TRBV5-6 CASSLQEGGQETQYF TGTGCCAGCAGCTTACAGGAAGGGGGTCAAGAGACCCAGTACTTC
TRBD1 TRBJ1-4 NA TRBV15 CATSRGGQGWGEKLFF TGTGCCACCAGCAGAGGCGGACAGGGCTGGGGGGAAAAACTGTTTTTT
TRBD1 TRBJ1-2 NA TRBV5-1 CASSPSTGGGYGYTF TGCGCCAGCAGCCCCTCGACAGGGGGCGGCTATGGCTACACCTTC
TRBD1 TRBJ1-2 NA TRBV2 CASRGDRGYGYTF TGTGCCAGCAGGGGCGACAGGGGATATGGCTACACCTTC